The 4 T cell receptor beta chains presented below share a single source sample, sequenced in a study of response to subunit inactivated influenza vaccine. TCRdb used MiXCR to reprocess the RT-PCR reads, holding one entry per CDR3 protein. The sample holds 550,000 to 600,000 distinct CDR3 sequences, approximately 10% seen once. This material consisted of PBMCs from blood, taken on the day of vaccination. The receptors originated from a man between 50 and 59 years old who received an inactivated influenza vaccine.

The chain carries TRBV9 and TRBJ1-1, with D possibly TRBD1 on 6 matching bases. This CDR3 contains 13 residues. Trimming removed 1 base at V and 4 bases at J, with 8 bases between. From germline, CDR1 is SGDLS and CDR2 YYNGEE. CDR3 nucleotide sequence: TGTGCCAGCAGCGTATCCAGGGGCACTGAAGCTTTCTTT. Amino acid sequence: CASSVSRGTEAFF.

The V call is TRBV6-1, the J call TRBJ2-3, with 10 bases aligning to TRBD2. Germline V gene lookup returns CDR1 MNHNS and CDR2 SASEGT. Germline trimming cut 4 bases from V and 5 bases from J; bases unmatched to any gene: 3. The CDR3 is made up of 14 amino acids. CDR3 amino acids: CASSAAGGQDTQYF. CDR3 coding DNA: TGTGCCAGCAGTGCAGCGGGGGGGCAAGATACGCAGTATTTT.

Ten or more counts support this clonotype. The chain links TRBV12-3 or TRBV12-4 to TRBJ2-1; D ambiguous. V lost 6 bases to trimming and J lost 1 base, with 10 bases between them. The CDR3 is 14 amino acids. Written as DNA, the CDR3 is TGTGCCAGCAGCTCCAGAGTGTCCTACAATGAGCAGTTCTTC. Translation gives CASSSRVSYNEQFF.

This clonotype was observed a handful of times. The rearrangement uses TRBV5-1 and TRBJ1-1; D remains unclear. This CDR3 comprises 15 residues. Trimming took 1 base from V and 1 from J, leaving 11 bases between them. From germline, CDR1 is SGHRS and CDR2 YFSETQ. The CDR3, as DNA: TGCGCCAGCAGCTTGAGGCCACCCCCGAACACTGAAGCTTTCTTT. As protein: CASSLRPPPNTEAFF.